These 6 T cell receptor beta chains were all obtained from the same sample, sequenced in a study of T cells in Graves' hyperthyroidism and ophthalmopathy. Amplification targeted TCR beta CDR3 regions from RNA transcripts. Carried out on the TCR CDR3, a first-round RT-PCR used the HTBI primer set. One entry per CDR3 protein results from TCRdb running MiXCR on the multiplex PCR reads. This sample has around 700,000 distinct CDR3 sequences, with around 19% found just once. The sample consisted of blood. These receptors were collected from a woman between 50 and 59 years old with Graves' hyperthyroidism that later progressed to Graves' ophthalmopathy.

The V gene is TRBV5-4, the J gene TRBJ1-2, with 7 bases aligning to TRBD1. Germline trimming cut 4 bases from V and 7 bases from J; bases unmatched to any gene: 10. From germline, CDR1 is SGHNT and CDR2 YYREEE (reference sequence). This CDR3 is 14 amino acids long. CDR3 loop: CASSATGTAGGYTF. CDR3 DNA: TGTGCCAGCAGCGCAACCGGGACAGCGGGTGGCTACACCTTC. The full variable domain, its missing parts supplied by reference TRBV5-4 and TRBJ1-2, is ETGVTQSPTHLIKTRGQQVTLRCSSQSGHNTVSWYQQALGQGPQFIFQYYREEENGRGNFPPRFSGLQFPNYSSELNVNALELDDSALYLCASSATGTAGGYTFGSGTRLTVV.

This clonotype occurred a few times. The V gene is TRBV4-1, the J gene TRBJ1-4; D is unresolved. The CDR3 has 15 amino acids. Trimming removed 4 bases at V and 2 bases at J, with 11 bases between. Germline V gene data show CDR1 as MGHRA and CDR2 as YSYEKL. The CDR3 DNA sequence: TGCGCCAGCAGCCGCAGAAAGACGACTAATGAAAAACTGTTTTTT. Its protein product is CASSRRKTTNEKLFF.

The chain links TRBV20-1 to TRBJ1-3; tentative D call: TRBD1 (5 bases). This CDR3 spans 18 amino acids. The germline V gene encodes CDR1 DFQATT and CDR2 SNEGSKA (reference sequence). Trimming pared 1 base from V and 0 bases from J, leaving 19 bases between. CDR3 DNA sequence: TGCAGTGCTAGAGGGGGATTTGAGGGACCTTCCTCTGGAAACACCATATATTTT. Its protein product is CSARGGFEGPSSGNTIYF.

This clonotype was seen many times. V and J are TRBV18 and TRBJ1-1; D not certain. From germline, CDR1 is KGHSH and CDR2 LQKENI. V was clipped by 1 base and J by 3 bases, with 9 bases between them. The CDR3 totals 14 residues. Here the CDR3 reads CASSPQARDTEAFF. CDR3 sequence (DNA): TGTGCCAGCTCACCACAGGCGCGGGACACTGAAGCTTTCTTT.

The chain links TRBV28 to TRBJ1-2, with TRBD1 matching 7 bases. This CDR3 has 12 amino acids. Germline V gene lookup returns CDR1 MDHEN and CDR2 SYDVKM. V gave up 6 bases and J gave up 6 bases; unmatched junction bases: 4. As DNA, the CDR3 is TGTGCCAGCAGCGACAGGGTCGATGGCTACACCTTC. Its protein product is CASSDRVDGYTF.

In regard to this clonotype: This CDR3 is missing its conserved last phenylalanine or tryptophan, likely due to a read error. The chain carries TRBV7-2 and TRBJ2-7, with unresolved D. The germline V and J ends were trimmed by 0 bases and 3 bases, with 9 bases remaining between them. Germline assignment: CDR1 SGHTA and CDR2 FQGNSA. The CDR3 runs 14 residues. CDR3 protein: CASSLALVDYEQYS. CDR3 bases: TGTGCCAGCAGCTTAGCTCTTGTCGACTACGAGCAGTACTCC.